These 20 T cell receptor beta chains originate from one sample sequenced in a study of response to subunit inactivated influenza vaccine. One entry per CDR3 protein, called by TCRdb with MiXCR from the RT-PCR reads. The sample holds fewer than 400,000 distinct CDR3 sequences, around a fifth seen once. Sequenced here: PBMCs from blood, sampled around 22 months after vaccination. All receptors derive from a man between 50 and 69 years old who received an inactivated influenza vaccine.

This clonotype turned up a few times. The rearrangement uses TRBV20-1 and TRBJ2-1; D is perhaps TRBD1 or TRBD2 (5 bases each). The CDR3 totals 15 residues. The V end was cut by 2 bases, the J end by 6 bases, with 17 bases between. CDR1 and CDR2 from the germline V gene are DFQATT and SNEGSKA (reference sequence). The CDR3 bases are TGCAGTGCTAGATTTAGGCCTCGGGGCAGCAATGAGCAGTTCTTC. This sequence encodes CSARFRPRGSNEQFF.

For this clonotype: This may be a read error: a much more frequent sequence differs by one nucleotide. V and J are TRBV7-9 and TRBJ2-7; D uncertain. Per the germline V gene, CDR1 is SEHNR and CDR2 is FQNEAQ (reference sequence). The CDR3 has 12 residues. Trimming cost V 2 bases and J 2 bases, with 4 bases left between them. Here the CDR3 reads CASSLIAYEQYF. DNA for the CDR3: TGTGCCAGCAGCTTAATCGCCTACGAGCAGTACTTC.

This clonotype showed up many times. The chain links TRBV7-2 to TRBJ2-7; a weak D match, TRBD1 (6 bases). Trimming shortened V by 2 bases and J by 5 bases, and 10 bases separated the two germline ends. CDR1 and CDR2 (germline): SGHTA, FQGNSA. This CDR3 is built from 13 residues. The CDR3 here is CASSLFTGNEQYF. CDR3 bases: TGTGCCAGCAGCTTATTCACAGGGAACGAGCAGTACTTC.

The table lists this clonotype with a few counts. The chain uses TRBV6-5 and TRBJ1-6; D uncertain. The germline V gene has CDR1 MNHEY and CDR2 SVGAGI. V gave up 2 bases and J gave up 15 bases, with 17 bases separating them. This CDR3 has 14 amino acids. CDR3 nucleotide sequence: TGTGCCAGCAGTTACCGTAAATATGCTTCCGACCTCCACTTT. Translation: CASSYRKYASDLHF.

V usage is TRBV29-1 and J usage is TRBJ2-5; D unclear. V shed 0 bases and J shed 1 base, with 9 bases lying between them. Germline CDR1 and CDR2: SQVTM and ANQGSEA. The CDR3 spans 14 residues. CDR3 residues: CSVEEASAQETQYF. CDR3 coding DNA: TGCAGCGTTGAAGAAGCGAGCGCCCAAGAGACCCAGTACTTC.

The chain joins TRBV12-3 or TRBV12-4 to TRBJ1-1; 9 nucleotides match TRBD1. CDR3 length: 15 amino acids. J was trimmed by 7 bases and V by 1 base; bases with no gene match: 7. The CDR3 bases are TGTGCCAGCAGTTTAGGGACAGGGGCTAGTGGTGAAGCTTTCTTT. This sequence encodes CASSLGTGASGEAFF.

This clonotype was seen ten or more times. This sequence joins TRBV5-8 and TRBJ1-5, with D perhaps TRBD1 (5 bases). Germline V gene data show CDR1 as SGHTS and CDR2 as YDEGEE. CDR3 size: 17 residues. Trimming cost V 5 bases and J 0 bases, with 18 bases left between them. The CDR3 nucleotides are TGTGCCAGCAGGGACAACTGGACAAGATTTAGCAATCAGCCCCAGCATTTT. This encodes CASRDNWTRFSNQPQHF.

V gene TRBV6-6 combines with J gene TRBJ2-4, with D maybe TRBD2 (6 bases). Trimming left V 11 bases short and J 8 bases short, with 16 bases between. The germline gives CDR1 MNHNY, CDR2 SVGAGI (reference sequence). The CDR3 covers 12 residues. This CDR3 reads CAAGQGEDIQYF. For the CDR3, the DNA is TGTGCCGCCGGGCAAGGGGAGGACATTCAGTACTTC.

The gene calls are TRBV2 and TRBJ2-2; D gene ambiguous. CDR1 and CDR2 (germline): SNHLY, FYNNEI. This CDR3 is built from 16 residues. V gave up 6 bases and J gave up 3 bases, with 17 bases separating them. CDR3 DNA sequence: TGTGCCAGCAGACAAACAACAGCTTTTCACACCGGGGAGCTGTTTTTT. Its translation: CASRQTTAFHTGELFF.

This clonotype was seen only a few times. The chain links TRBV2 to TRBJ2-3; 8 nucleotides line up with TRBD2. Germline CDR1 is SNHLY and CDR2 is FYNNEI. Trimming took 5 bases from V and 2 from J; bases not matched to a gene: 9. The CDR3 consists of 16 residues. The CDR3 sequence: CASSFPGGGHTDTQYF. The CDR3 nucleotides read TGTGCCAGCAGTTTCCCTGGCGGGGGGCACACAGATACGCAGTATTTT.

This clonotype was recorded only once. The chain joins TRBV28 to TRBJ2-1, with D unresolved. The V end was cut by 10 bases, the J end by 8 bases, with 12 bases between. Germline CDR1 reads MDHEN; CDR2 reads SYDVKM. The CDR3 is 11 residues long. This CDR3 is CATLTSYEQFF. The CDR3 DNA reads TGTGCCACCTTAACATCCTATGAGCAGTTCTTC. Complete variable domain (other parts from reference TRBV28 and TRBJ2-1): DVKVTQSSRYLVKRTGEKVFLECVQDMDHENMFWYRQDPGLGLRLIYFSYDVKMKEKGDIPEGYSVSREKKERFSLILESASTNQTSMYLCATLTSYEQFFGPGTRLTVL.

The chain uses TRBV4-3 and TRBJ1-1; 10 nucleotides match TRBD1. The CDR3 covers 18 residues. Germline loops: CDR1 LGHNA, CDR2 YSLEER. The ends lost 0 bases at V and 0 bases at J; junction bases unmatched: 7. The CDR3 spells CASSQDPPDRGLNTEAFF. The CDR3 DNA reads TGCGCCAGCAGCCAAGATCCCCCGGACAGGGGGTTGAACACTGAAGCTTTCTTT.

This clonotype occurred a few times. V is TRBV12-3 or TRBV12-4 and J is TRBJ2-7, with TRBD2 matching 7 bases. With 2 bases clipped from V and 3 bases from J, the junction kept 4 bases outside the gene matches. This CDR3 spans 14 amino acids. CDR3 coding DNA: TGTGCCAGCAGTTTAAACGCGGGAGACTACGAGCAGTACTTC. It specifies CASSLNAGDYEQYF.

The V and J genes are TRBV20-1 and TRBJ2-5; tentative D call: TRBD1 (6 bases). Trimming pared 6 bases from V and 3 bases from J, leaving 8 bases between. Germline CDR1 is DFQATT and CDR2 is SNEGSKA (reference sequence). This CDR3 comprises 11 residues. CDR3 sequence reads: CSARTEETQYF. The CDR3 nucleotides are TGCAGTGCCCGGACAGAAGAGACCCAGTACTTC.

This clonotype came up many times. The V and J genes are TRBV20-1 and TRBJ1-2; the D gene is possibly TRBD1 (5 bases). Germline lookup yields CDR1 DFQATT and CDR2 SNEGSKA (reference sequence). Trimming pared 3 bases from V and 6 bases from J, leaving 11 bases between. CDR3 length: 12 amino acids. The CDR3 DNA reads TGCAGTGCTAGTAAGGGGCTTGATGGCTACACCTTC. Translating it yields CSASKGLDGYTF.

This clonotype was recorded only once. The V call is TRBV20-1, the J call TRBJ2-5, with D unclear. Looked up from germline, CDR1 is DFQATT and CDR2 is SNEGSKA (reference sequence). The CDR3 spans 14 residues. V gave up 5 bases and J gave up 4 bases, with 17 bases separating them. The CDR3 here is CSAPPRPRVETQYF. The CDR3 bases are TGCAGTGCTCCTCCCCGGCCCAGAGTAGAGACCCAGTACTTC.

The chain joins TRBV9 to TRBJ2-3, with D possibly matching TRBD2 (6 bases). Between the trimmed V and J ends, which lost 0 bases and 3 bases, there was a span of 14 bases. CDR1 and CDR2 (germline): SGDLS, YYNGEE. The CDR3 length is 16 residues. The CDR3 loop is CASSVEAGLRTDTQYF. CDR3 coding DNA: TGTGCCAGCAGCGTAGAGGCGGGGCTAAGGACAGATACGCAGTATTTT.

There are many counts of this clonotype. J is TRBJ1-2 and V is TRBV5-4; 9 bases fit TRBD1. CDR3 size: 15 residues. Germline V gene lookup returns CDR1 SGHNT and CDR2 YYREEE (reference sequence). V dropped 0 bases and J dropped 0; count of bases not matched to a gene: 0. CDR3 amino acids: CASSLGQGANYGYTF. CDR3 nucleotides: TGTGCCAGCAGCTTGGGACAGGGGGCTAACTATGGCTACACCTTC.

The chain recombines TRBV3-1 with TRBJ1-2; 12 nucleotides align to TRBD1. This CDR3 spans 15 amino acids. With V trimmed by 1 base and J by 8 bases, 5 bases remained unmatched. Germline CDR1 LGHDT, CDR2 YNNKEL (reference sequence). The CDR3, as DNA: TGTGCCAGCAGCCAAGGGGGACAGGGGGCAGGCGGCTACACCTTC. This encodes CASSQGGQGAGGYTF.

CDR3: CASSADWNTEAFF. The CDR3 DNA reads TGTGCCAGCAGCGCCGACTGGAACACTGAAGCTTTCTTT. The chain combines TRBV9 with TRBJ1-1; no reliable D call. Germline V gene lookup returns CDR1 SGDLS and CDR2 YYNGEE. V lost 3 bases and J 1 base, leaving 7 bases between the germline ends. The CDR3 consists of 13 residues. The variable domain in full, with the rest retrieved from reference TRBV9 and TRBJ1-1, is DSGVTQTPKHLITATGQRVTLRCSPRSGDLSVYWYQQSLDQGLQFLIQYYNGEERAKGNILERFSAQQFPDLHSELNLSSLELGDSALYFCASSADWNTEAFFGQGTRLTVV.